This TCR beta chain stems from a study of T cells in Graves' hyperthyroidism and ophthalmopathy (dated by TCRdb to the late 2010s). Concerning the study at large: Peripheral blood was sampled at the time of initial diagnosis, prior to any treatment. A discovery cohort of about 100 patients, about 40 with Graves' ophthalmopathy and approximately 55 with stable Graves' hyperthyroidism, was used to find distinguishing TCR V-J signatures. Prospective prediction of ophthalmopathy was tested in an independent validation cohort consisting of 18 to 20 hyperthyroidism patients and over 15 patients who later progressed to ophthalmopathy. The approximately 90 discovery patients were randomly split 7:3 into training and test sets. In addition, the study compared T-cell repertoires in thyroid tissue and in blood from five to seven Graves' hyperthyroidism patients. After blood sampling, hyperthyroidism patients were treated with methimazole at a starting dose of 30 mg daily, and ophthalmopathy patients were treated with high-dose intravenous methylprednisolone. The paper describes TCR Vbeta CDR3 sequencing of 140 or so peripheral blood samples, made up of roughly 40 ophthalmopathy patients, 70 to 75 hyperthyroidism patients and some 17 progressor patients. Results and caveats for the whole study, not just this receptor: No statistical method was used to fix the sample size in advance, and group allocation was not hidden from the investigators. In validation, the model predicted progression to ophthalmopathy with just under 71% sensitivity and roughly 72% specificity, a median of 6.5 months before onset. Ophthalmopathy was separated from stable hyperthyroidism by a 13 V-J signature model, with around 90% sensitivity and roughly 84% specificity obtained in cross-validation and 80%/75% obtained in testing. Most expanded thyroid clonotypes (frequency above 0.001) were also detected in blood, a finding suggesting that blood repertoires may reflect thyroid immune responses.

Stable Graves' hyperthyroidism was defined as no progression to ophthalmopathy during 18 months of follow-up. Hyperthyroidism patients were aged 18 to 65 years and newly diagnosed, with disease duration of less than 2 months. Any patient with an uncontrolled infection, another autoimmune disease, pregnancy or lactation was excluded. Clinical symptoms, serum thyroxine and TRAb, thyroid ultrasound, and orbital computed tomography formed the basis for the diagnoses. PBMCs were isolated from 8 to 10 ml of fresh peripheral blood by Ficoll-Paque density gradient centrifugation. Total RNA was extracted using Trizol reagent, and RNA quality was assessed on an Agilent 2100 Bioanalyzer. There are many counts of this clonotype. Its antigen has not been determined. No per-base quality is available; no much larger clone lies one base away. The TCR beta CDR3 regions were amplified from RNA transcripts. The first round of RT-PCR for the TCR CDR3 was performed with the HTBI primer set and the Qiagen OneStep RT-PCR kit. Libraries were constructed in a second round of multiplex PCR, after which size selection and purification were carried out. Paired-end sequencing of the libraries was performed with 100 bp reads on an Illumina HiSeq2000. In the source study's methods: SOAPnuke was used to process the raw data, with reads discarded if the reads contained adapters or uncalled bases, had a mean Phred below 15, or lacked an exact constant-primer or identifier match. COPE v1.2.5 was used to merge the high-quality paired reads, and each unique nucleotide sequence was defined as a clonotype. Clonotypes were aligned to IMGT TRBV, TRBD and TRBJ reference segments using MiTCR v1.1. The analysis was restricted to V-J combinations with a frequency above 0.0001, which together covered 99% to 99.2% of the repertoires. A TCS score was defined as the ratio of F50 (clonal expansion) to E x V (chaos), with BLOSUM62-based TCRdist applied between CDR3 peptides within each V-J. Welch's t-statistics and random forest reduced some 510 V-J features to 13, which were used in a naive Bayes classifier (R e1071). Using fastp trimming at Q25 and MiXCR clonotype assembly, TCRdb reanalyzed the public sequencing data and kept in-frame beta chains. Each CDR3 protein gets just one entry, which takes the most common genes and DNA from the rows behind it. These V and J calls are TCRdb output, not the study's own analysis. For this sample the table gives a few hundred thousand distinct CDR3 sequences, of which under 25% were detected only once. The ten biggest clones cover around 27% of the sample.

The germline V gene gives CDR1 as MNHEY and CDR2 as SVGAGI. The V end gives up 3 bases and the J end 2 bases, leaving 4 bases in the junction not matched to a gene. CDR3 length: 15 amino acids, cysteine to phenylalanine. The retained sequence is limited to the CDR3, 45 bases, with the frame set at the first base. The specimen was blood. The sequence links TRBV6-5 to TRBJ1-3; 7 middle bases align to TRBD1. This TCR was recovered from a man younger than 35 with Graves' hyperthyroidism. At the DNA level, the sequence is TGTGCCAGCAGTTATCACAGGGGAGCTGGAAACACCATATATTTT. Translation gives CASSYHRGAGNTIYF.